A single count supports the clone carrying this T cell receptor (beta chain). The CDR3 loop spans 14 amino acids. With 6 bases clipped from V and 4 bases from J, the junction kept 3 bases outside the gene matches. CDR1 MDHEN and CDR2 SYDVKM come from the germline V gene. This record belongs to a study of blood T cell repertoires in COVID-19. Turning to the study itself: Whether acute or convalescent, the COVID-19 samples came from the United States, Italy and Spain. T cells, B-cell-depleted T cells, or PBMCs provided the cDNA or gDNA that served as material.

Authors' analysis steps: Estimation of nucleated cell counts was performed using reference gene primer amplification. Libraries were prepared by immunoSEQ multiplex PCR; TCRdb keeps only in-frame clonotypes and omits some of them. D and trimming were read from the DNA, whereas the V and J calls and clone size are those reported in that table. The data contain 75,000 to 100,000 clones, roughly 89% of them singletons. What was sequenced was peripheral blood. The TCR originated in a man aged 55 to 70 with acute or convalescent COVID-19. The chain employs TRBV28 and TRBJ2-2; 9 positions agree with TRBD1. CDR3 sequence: CASRWGQGTGELFF. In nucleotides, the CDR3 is TGTGCCAGCAGATGGGGACAGGGCACCGGGGAGCTGTTTTTT. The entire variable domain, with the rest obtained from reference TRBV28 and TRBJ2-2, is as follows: DVKVTQSSRYLVKRTGEKVFLECVQDMDHENMFWYRQDPGLGLRLIYFSYDVKMKEKGDIPEGYSVSREKKERFSLILESASTNQTSMYLCASRWGQGTGELFFGEGSRLTVL.